The rows below give T cell receptor beta chains drawn from one sample of a study of cytomegalovirus exposure and HLA in healthy donors. The method was immunoSEQ multiplex PCR; TCRdb's version includes in-frame clones alone and lacks a portion of them. The table lists roughly 100,000 clones, 60% to 80% of them singletons. The source material was PBMCs. The receptors were sampled from a woman aged 40 to 50 in good health and CMV-seropositive. CDR3s leave out the opening cysteine and the closing phenylalanine or tryptophan. Fields, in order: V gene, J gene, clone size, CDR3 protein. Size tells how often a clone was seen (once, few, many) or the class of an expanded clone, and some rows leave it out.

TRBV19	TRBJ2-3	.	ASSPGQLSSTQY
TRBV28	TRBJ1-6	.	ASSLFAPTYNSPLH
TRBV27	TRBJ2-3	.	ASKARGGGSTDTQY
TRBV7-6	TRBJ2-7	.	ASSTRTSGKIYEQY
TRBV19	TRBJ1-2	.	ASSSTAWGARYGYT
TRBV19	TRBJ2-1	.	ASSNLYREWF
TRBV4-1	TRBJ1-5	few	ASSQGALGDQPQH
TRBV18	TRBJ2-3	.	ASLPGQGITDTQY
TRBV10-3	TRBJ2-3	.	AISESGGTDTQY
TRBV4-2	TRBJ2-1	.	ASSQGPSGGADEQF
TRBV28	TRBJ2-5	few	ASSFPLETQY
TRBV11-3	TRBJ2-1	once	ASSPRARQGDEQF
TRBV11-2	TRBJ2-3	.	ASSWSGRGDTQY
TRBV10-3	TRBJ1-3	.	AIGGQGKVGSGNTIY
TRBV7-2	TRBJ2-5	once	ASIGGAGTQY
TRBV5-6	TRBJ1-6	.	ASSFLASSYNSPLH
TRBV4-1	TRBJ2-1	.	ASSPISGRSREQF
TRBV7-9	TRBJ2-1	once	ASSFRLAGVYNEQF
TRBV18	TRBJ2-7	.	ASSQMIGERDNSYEQY
TRBV27	TRBJ1-3	few	ASSSYRESGNTIY
TRBV5-1	TRBJ2-5	.	ASSPTAGDGETQY
TRBV5-1	TRBJ1-2	.	ASSLVGGGAHYGYT
TRBV5-1	TRBJ2-3	.	ASAFTPTSTDTQY
TRBV5-1	TRBJ1-1	.	ASSLAAAASSEAF
TRBV18	TRBJ1-6	.	ASSPGTAYNSPLH
TRBV5-1	TRBJ2-7	.	ASAEGPPIYEQY
TRBV7-9	TRBJ2-1	few	ASSLVSGFDNEQF
TRBV14	TRBJ2-1	.	ASSQASGSEQF
TRBV10-3	TRBJ1-1	.	AIKADRMNTEAF
TRBV28	TRBJ1-4	.	ASSFSQGTGDEKLF
TRBV27	TRBJ2-5	once	ASSFRPGATETQY
TRBV27	TRBJ1-2	.	ASSPAPLATLFYGYT
TRBV5-1	TRBJ2-2	.	ASSSGLAGGTGELF
TRBV6-6	TRBJ2-3	.	ASRLAGGNTDTQY
TRBV5-4	TRBJ2-7	.	ASSFLQNYTYEQY
TRBV4-1	TRBJ2-1	.	ASSPRTSGEQF
TRBV7-6	TRBJ2-1	.	ASSWSTSGSGQF
TRBV4-3	TRBJ1-5	few	ASSPAWDSNQPQH
TRBV4-1	TRBJ1-1	.	ASSQPQGPEAF
TRBV7-9	TRBJ2-3	.	ASSLVAGGAGDTQY
TRBV28	TRBJ1-4	.	ASSLLFSTNEKLF
TRBV14	TRBJ1-1	.	ASSLIVSF
TRBV5-6	TRBJ1-1	few	ASSTPDRGTEAF
TRBV7-9	TRBJ2-1	.	ASSRDRASSYNEQF
TRBV4-2	TRBJ1-2	few	ASSQDGAGGSYGYT